Listed below are T cell receptor beta chains from one sample, sequenced in a study of blood T cell repertoires in COVID-19. Assay: immunoSEQ multiplex PCR; the TCRdb copy retains only in-frame clones and omits some. The table includes over 450,000 clones, roughly nine tenths detected once. Sequencing was done on a sample of peripheral blood. These TCRs come from a woman aged 50 to 60 with COVID-19, enrolled during active disease. Both conserved end residues are part of each CDR3. The D gene is left open where the match is weak. The size field is filled for only some rows; it gives once, few, many or a size class.

CASSLGEKYEQYF,TGCGCCAGCAGCTTGGGGGAGAAATACGAGCAGTACTTC,NA,TRBV5-1,NA,TRBJ2-7
CATSGPGGRLGDLYSNQPQHF,TGTGCCACCAGCGGCCCGGGTGGGAGACTCGGCGACCTCTATAGCAATCAGCCCCAGCATTTT,NA,TRBV15,NA,TRBJ1-5
CASILDRDGEAFF,TGTGCCAGCATCCTCGACAGGGATGGAGAAGCTTTCTTT,TRBD1,TRBV6-6,NA,TRBJ1-1
CAWSSGQATDTQYF,TGTGCCTGGAGTTCGGGACAGGCCACAGATACGCAGTATTTT,TRBD1,TRBV30,NA,TRBJ2-3
CAWSVGTVSTPLHF,TGTGCCTGGAGTGTGGGTACAGTCAGTACACCCCTCCACTTT,NA,TRBV30,NA,TRBJ1-6
CASSLDRREQYF,TGTGCCAGCAGTTTAGACAGGCGCGAGCAGTACTTC,NA,TRBV12-3/TRBV12-4,many,TRBJ2-7
CASTLTSGASGEQYF,TGTGCCAGTACGCTTACTAGCGGGGCCTCGGGGGAGCAGTACTTC,TRBD2,TRBV19,NA,TRBJ2-7
CASSLTGTGVENTIYF,TGCGCCAGCAGCCTCACCGGGACAGGGGTGGAAAACACCATATATTTT,TRBD1,TRBV4-1,few,TRBJ1-3
CASSIEGLSGGHPGELFF,TGTGCCAGTAGTATAGAAGGGCTGAGCGGGGGGCACCCCGGGGAGCTGTTTTTT,TRBD2,TRBV19,NA,TRBJ2-2
CASSLRTGTTEAFF,TGTGCCAGCAGCCTTAGGACAGGGACGACTGAAGCTTTCTTT,TRBD1,TRBV4-2,NA,TRBJ1-1
CSFRLAVYNEQFF,TGCAGCTTTCGACTAGCAGTCTACAATGAGCAGTTCTTC,TRBD2,TRBV29-1,NA,TRBJ2-1
CASSLEGTNEKLFF,TGTGCCAGCAGTTTGGAGGGAACTAATGAAAAACTGTTTTTT,NA,TRBV27,NA,TRBJ1-4
CASSWTRLKNIQYF,TGTGCCAGCAGTTGGACACGGCTCAAAAACATTCAGTACTTC,NA,TRBV2,NA,TRBJ2-4
CASSRTVSDTEAFF,TGTGCCAGCAGCAGGACAGTTTCAGACACTGAAGCTTTCTTT,NA,TRBV5-4,NA,TRBJ1-1
CASSLEGGGSYEQYF,TGTGCCAGCAGCTTAGAGGGCGGGGGATCCTACGAGCAGTACTTC,TRBD2,TRBV7-2,NA,TRBJ2-7
CASSFSLNEQFF,TGTGCCAGCAGCTTCTCTCTCAATGAGCAGTTCTTC,NA,TRBV7-9,NA,TRBJ2-1
CASSRTGKNQPQHF,TGTGCCAGCAGCCGGACAGGGAAGAATCAGCCCCAGCATTTT,TRBD1,TRBV28,NA,TRBJ1-5
CASRADSSGNTIYF,TGTGCCAGCCGCGCCGATAGCTCTGGAAACACCATATATTTT,NA,TRBV7-9,few,TRBJ1-3
CASSWGRNTGELFF,TGTGCCAGCAGTTGGGGCCGAAATACCGGGGAGCTGTTTTTT,NA,TRBV28,NA,TRBJ2-2
CASSLLQEGGTEAFF,TGTGCCAGCAGTTTGCTACAGGAAGGTGGAACTGAAGCTTTCTTT,NA,TRBV28,NA,TRBJ1-1
CASSAPGVDEQYF,TGCGCCAGCAGCGCTCCTGGAGTGGACGAGCAGTACTTC,NA,TRBV5-1,NA,TRBJ2-7
CASSAPGRDYGYTF,TGTGCCAGTAGTGCCCCGGGCAGGGACTATGGCTACACCTTC,NA,TRBV19,NA,TRBJ1-2
CASSQHRGQGLGEQYF,TGTGCCAGCAGCCAACACCGAGGACAGGGTCTTGGGGAGCAGTACTTC,TRBD1,TRBV7-9,NA,TRBJ2-7
CAINPSLLAEGYTF,TGTGCCATCAACCCCTCCCTTCTAGCCGAAGGCTACACCTTC,NA,TRBV10-3,NA,TRBJ1-2
CASSLLGGGLQETQYF,TGCGCCAGCAGCTTATTGGGCGGGGGCTTACAAGAGACCCAGTACTTC,NA,TRBV5-1,NA,TRBJ2-5
CASIRDRGNSPLHF,TGTGCCAGCATTCGGGACAGGGGTAATTCACCCCTCCACTTT,TRBD1,TRBV2,NA,TRBJ1-6
CASMRLQETQYF,TGTGCCAGCATGAGACTACAAGAGACCCAGTACTTC,NA,TRBV2,NA,TRBJ2-5
CASSRLTNTGELFF,TGTGCCAGCTCTAGGCTGACGAACACCGGGGAGCTGTTTTTT,NA,TRBV6-5,NA,TRBJ2-2
CASSETGDSPLHF,TGTGCCAGTAGTGAGACAGGGGACTCACCCCTCCACTTT,TRBD1,TRBV19,NA,TRBJ1-6
CASSPIRLQGKYLDTQYF,TGTGCCAGCAGTCCAATCCGCCTACAGGGGAAGTATTTAGATACGCAGTATTTT,TRBD1,TRBV27,NA,TRBJ2-3
CASRDDRDGYTF,TGTGCCAGCAGGGACGACAGAGATGGCTACACCTTC,NA,TRBV2,once,TRBJ1-2
CASSWRTDTQYF,TGTGCCAGCAGTTGGAGGACAGATACGCAGTATTTT,NA,TRBV12-3/TRBV12-4,once,TRBJ2-3
CASSIDRVEGYTF,TGTGCCAGCAGTATTGACAGGGTGGAGGGCTACACCTTC,TRBD1,TRBV6-6,NA,TRBJ1-2